The rows below give T cell receptor beta chains drawn from one sample of a study of blood T cell repertoires in COVID-19. The protocol was immunoSEQ multiplex PCR, while the TCRdb copy is restricted to in-frame clones and leaves out a portion. This repertoire shows 95,000 to 100,000 clones, approximately 84% found once; its top ten account for around 11%. The specimen was peripheral blood. All receptors come from an elderly woman with acute or convalescent COVID-19. The CDR3 runs from the conserved cysteine through the conserved F or W. A D gene is named only where the DNA matches it firmly. The size entry is marked missing in some rows and otherwise reads once, few, many or a size class.

>TRBV4-1|TRBJ1-1|-|-
CASSLVGRGNTEAFF
>TRBV27|TRBJ1-2|once|TRBD1
CASSSDRGTRGYTF
>TRBV11-2|TRBJ1-1|-|-
CASSLTELNTEAFF
>TRBV5-1|TRBJ2-5|-|TRBD1
CASSLGRQGNGETQYF
>TRBV2|TRBJ1-6|once|-
CASSVQRGTNLGNSPLHF
>TRBV7-2|TRBJ1-1|-|-
CASSSRGGEGEAFF
>TRBV2|TRBJ1-1|-|TRBD1
CASRDRQGPNTEAFF
>TRBV15|TRBJ1-4|-|TRBD1
CATTEDRVGEKLFF
>TRBV9|TRBJ1-2|few|TRBD1
CASSVRDSYGYTF
>TRBV28|TRBJ1-1|-|-
CASSLIPRGTEAFF
>TRBV10-1|TRBJ2-2|few|TRBD1
CASSLLDRGQSLTGELFF
>TRBV28|TRBJ1-2|-|TRBD1
CASTSQGTAFQGYTF
>TRBV10-1|TRBJ1-5|many|TRBD1
CASHDRGKNQPQHF
>TRBV11-2|TRBJ2-5|-|-
CASSAPGETQYF
>TRBV6-1|TRBJ1-2|-|TRBD1
CASSEQGTGGYSAGYTF
>TRBV5-1|TRBJ1-1|-|-
CASSLAGNTEAFF
>TRBV18|TRBJ2-1|-|TRBD1
CASSPGTGGHNEQFF
>TRBV29-1|TRBJ1-2|once|-
CSVKEGARYYGYTF
>TRBV9|TRBJ1-3|-|-
CASSVSRDYGGNTIYF
>TRBV6-1|TRBJ2-3|-|-
CASSEGGLVSHTQYF
>TRBV19|TRBJ1-5|-|TRBD1
CASSLQGARGQPQHF
>TRBV5-1|TRBJ1-5|-|-
CASSLEAGNQPQHF
>TRBV19|TRBJ2-3|-|-
CASSPTASTDTQYF
>TRBV7-2|TRBJ1-1|-|-
CASSPYLTDRYTEAFF
>TRBV5-1|TRBJ1-2|few|-
CASSLQAANGYTF
>TRBV14|TRBJ2-5|-|-
CASSQPSRCRGDF
>TRBV5-1|TRBJ1-1|-|-
CASSLTTVNTEAFF
>TRBV11-2|TRBJ1-2|-|-
CASSSPGRYGYTF
>TRBV21-1|TRBJ1-4|-|-
CASSTRRGGPNEKLFF
>TRBV5-6|TRBJ2-5|-|-
CASSQQETQYF
>TRBV29-1|TRBJ1-1|-|-
CSVETPSRGAEAFF
>TRBV6-1|TRBJ1-5|-|-
CASSEGQYQPQHF
>TRBV4-1|TRBJ1-1|-|-
CASSQNSESTEAFF
>TRBV19|TRBJ1-2|-|-
CASRGRGALRGYTF
>TRBV28|TRBJ2-5|once|TRBD2
CASSPSMAGGLETQYF
>TRBV6-5|TRBJ2-7|-|-
CASTSGWNEQYF
>TRBV19|TRBJ1-3|few|-
CASTSQGVAGNTIYF
>TRBV28|TRBJ1-6|-|TRBD1
CASSLVRGVEPLHF
>TRBV15|TRBJ1-6|-|-
CATSRDRRPGNSPLHF
>TRBV19|TRBJ2-1|-|-
CASSAGYNEQFF
>TRBV4-1|TRBJ2-1|-|-
CASSQGGQIYNEQFF
>TRBV4-2|TRBJ1-3|-|-
CASSQVLGNTIYF
>TRBV4-2|TRBJ1-6|-|TRBD1
CASSPSGTGNSPLHF
>TRBV5-6|TRBJ1-2|-|-
CASSQRRYGYTF
>TRBV29-1|TRBJ1-2|-|TRBD1
CSVGQGGTDGYTF
>TRBV11-2|TRBJ2-2|once|-
CASSPQNRASGELFF
>TRBV28|TRBJ1-5|-|TRBD1
CASSMGQGGQPQHF
>TRBV5-1|TRBJ2-7|-|-
CASRQDNAGYYEQYF
>TRBV28|TRBJ1-2|-|-
CASTQEGYGYTF
>TRBV6-6|TRBJ1-1|-|TRBD1
CASSQQGMNTEAFF
>TRBV24-1|TRBJ2-3|-|-
CATSDPTGTSTDTQYF
>TRBV23-1|TRBJ1-4|many|-
CASSQSRQGDEKLFF
>TRBV6-5|TRBJ1-1|-|TRBD1
CASSSSRTGRDEAFF
>TRBV2|TRBJ1-5|-|-
CASKALSNQPQHF